This T cell receptor beta chain was identified during a study of blood T cells in healthy people across ages. Turning to the study itself: The capture of about one barcoded beta molecule per two T cells was achieved by template switching.

PCR was performed a second time for about 6 to 11 cycles using a sample-barcoded 5' primer and a J-beta primer mix. Sequencing yielded, for each sample, at least 3 million paired-end reads carrying CDR3. From the 5' RACE reads, TCRdb called clonotypes with MiXCR, one entry per CDR3 protein. The repertoire has 1.5 million to 2 million distinct CDR3 sequences, 25% to 30% of them found once; the top ten carry 7.7%. In its sample, this clonotype was seen a few times. Its antigen is unknown. Study-wide results and limits: Not knowing donor CMV status may have confounded expanded clonotype changes.

V shed 5 bases, J shed 9 bases, and the junction held 11 bases outside the gene matches. This CDR3 is 14 amino acids long. Per the germline V gene, CDR1 is SEHNR and CDR2 is FQNEAQ (reference sequence). The receptor comes from a woman younger than 45 in good health. The rearrangement uses TRBV7-9 and TRBJ2-5; TRBD1 aligns across 8 bases. Sequencing was done on a sample of blood. CDR3 protein: CASSPTEDRVAQYF. DNA for the CDR3: TGTGCCAGCAGCCCCACCGAGGACAGGGTGGCCCAGTACTTC.